Each of the 32 T cell receptor beta chains below was sequenced from the same sample in a study. MiXCR was run by TCRdb on the RT-PCR reads, yielding one entry per CDR3 protein. The sample contains about 680,000 distinct CDR3 sequences, approximately 15% of which appear only once. Sequenced material: memory CD4+ T cells from blood. These receptors came from a female donor in good health, serving as a healthy control.

This clonotype was recorded a few times. V usage is TRBV5-1 and J usage is TRBJ2-7; no definite D call. The germline V and J ends were trimmed by 0 bases and 5 bases, with 12 bases remaining between them. Germline CDR1 is SGHRS and CDR2 is YFSETQ. There are 14 residues in the CDR3. CDR3 loop: CASSLAQTTDEQYF. The CDR3 nucleotides read TGCGCCAGCAGCTTGGCCCAGACCACCGACGAGCAGTACTTC.

V gene TRBV6-2 or TRBV6-3 combines with J gene TRBJ1-2, with 10 bases identical to TRBD1. Germline CDR1 and CDR2: MNHEY and SVGEGT. The CDR3 is 15 amino acids. Trimming at V came to 4 bases and at J to 9 bases, leaving 11 bases not matched to a gene. CDR3 bases: TGTGCCAGCAGTTCTCCCGGGACAGGGGAGTCTAGCTACACCTTC. Protein: CASSSPGTGESSYTF.

This clonotype has a handful of counts. This chain connects TRBV10-1 to TRBJ1-5; D may be TRBD1 (5 bases). Deletions cut 0 bases from V and 5 bases from J, with 11 bases between. Germline V gene lookup returns CDR1 WNHNN and CDR2 SYGVQD (reference sequence). The CDR3 has 15 amino acids. This chain's CDR3 is CASSESWGGHQPQHF. The CDR3 coding sequence is TGCGCCAGCAGTGAGTCGTGGGGCGGACATCAGCCCCAGCATTTT.

This clonotype was detected ten times or more. The chain combines TRBV20-1 with TRBJ1-2, with D hard to call. The CDR3 contains 14 residues. With 5 bases removed from V and 2 bases from J, the gap between germline ends came to 15 bases. In germline, CDR1 is DFQATT, CDR2 SNEGSKA (reference sequence). The CDR3 coding sequence is TGCAGTGCTCCCGTTGGTGCGGAAAACTATGGCTACACCTTC. This gives the protein CSAPVGAENYGYTF.

This clonotype was seen at least ten times. The genes are TRBV6-4 and TRBJ2-1; no firm D call. The CDR3 totals 12 residues. Germline V gene lookup returns CDR1 MRHNA and CDR2 SNTAGT. Trimming cost V 6 bases and J 0 bases, with 3 bases left between them. This chain's CDR3 is CASRSSYNEQFF. The CDR3 nucleotides are TGTGCCAGCAGGAGCTCCTACAATGAGCAGTTCTTC.

This clonotype was counted only a few times. The chain combines TRBV20-1 with TRBJ2-1, with 7 nucleotides matching TRBD1. Germline values: CDR1 DFQATT, CDR2 SNEGSKA (reference sequence). The CDR3 loop spans 16 amino acids. V shed 0 bases, J shed 8 bases, and the junction held 13 bases outside the gene matches. CDR3 nucleotide sequence: TGCAGTGCTAGAGATCAGTTTGGGGAGCAGGGGGATGAGCAGTTCTTC. It specifies CSARDQFGEQGDEQFF.

This clonotype was recorded at least ten times. The gene calls are TRBV7-3 and TRBJ2-3; TRBD1 matches 7 bases. Losses at the gene ends were 4 bases for V and 3 bases for J; bases not matched to a gene: 4. The CDR3 has 14 residues. Germline-derived CDR1 and CDR2 are SGHTA and FQGTGA. DNA of the CDR3: TGTGCCAGCAGCTCCTCGGGACAGACAGATACGCAGTATTTT. Its protein is CASSSSGQTDTQYF.

This clonotype was counted a few times. The chain links TRBV20-1 to TRBJ2-7; the D is unclear. V was trimmed by 3 bases and J by 2 bases, leaving 14 bases between them. Germline V CDR1 and CDR2: DFQATT, SNEGSKA (reference sequence). CDR3 size: 14 residues. CDR3 residues: CSASPQDGTYEQYF. The CDR3 nucleotides are TGCAGTGCTAGTCCCCAAGACGGTACCTACGAGCAGTACTTC.

This CDR3 is CAQDRENTDTQYF. The CDR3 DNA reads TGTGCCCAGGACAGGGAGAACACAGATACGCAGTATTTT. The V call is TRBV30, the J call TRBJ2-3; TRBD1 aligns across 8 bases. V was clipped by 8 bases and J by 2 bases; unmatched bases: 6. There are 13 residues in the CDR3. The germline CDR1 and CDR2 sequences are GTSNPN and SVGIG (reference sequence). Combining the CDR3 with reference TRBV30 and TRBJ2-3 gives the whole variable domain SQTIHQWPATLVQPVGSPLSLECTVEGTSNPNLYWYRQAAGRGLQLLFYSVGIGQISSEVPQNLSASRPQDRQFILSSKKLLLSDSGFYLCAQDRENTDTQYFGPGTRLTVL.

This clonotype came up a few times. CDR3: CSAREGGEETQYF. Here the CDR3 DNA reads TGCAGTGCTAGAGAGGGAGGGGAGGAGACCCAGTACTTC. The J gene is TRBJ2-5, the V gene TRBV20-1; 7 bases are shared with TRBD2. Germline values: CDR1 DFQATT, CDR2 SNEGSKA (reference sequence). J gave up 5 bases and V 0 bases, and 3 bases lay outside the gene matches. This CDR3 has 13 amino acids.

The chain has TRBV5-4 and TRBJ2-1; D is undetermined. Deletions cut 4 bases from V and 8 bases from J, with 7 bases between. There are 11 residues in the CDR3. Germline values: CDR1 SGHNT, CDR2 YYREEE (reference sequence). The CDR3 sequence is CASSLLYEQFF. The DNA for the CDR3 is TGTGCCAGCAGCCTATTGTATGAGCAGTTCTTC.

V gene TRBV5-1 combines with J gene TRBJ2-7, with 8 bases matching TRBD1. J gave up 7 bases and V 0 bases, and 6 bases lay outside the gene matches. The CDR3 contains 14 residues. CDR1 SGHRS and CDR2 YFSETQ come from the germline V gene. CDR3 in amino acids: CASSLVTGDGEQYF. As DNA, the CDR3 is TGCGCCAGCAGCTTGGTGACAGGGGATGGAGAGCAGTACTTC.

This clonotype was recorded many times. The V call is TRBV3-1, the J call TRBJ1-1; no clear D. V gave up 1 base and J gave up 4 bases, with 7 bases separating them. The CDR3 sequence is 13 residues long. Germline V CDR1 and CDR2: LGHDT, YNNKEL (reference sequence). The chain's CDR3 is CASSQGGGTEAFF. The CDR3, as DNA: TGTGCCAGCAGCCAAGGGGGTGGCACTGAAGCTTTCTTT.

Only a few counts were recorded for this clonotype. The rearrangement joins TRBV5-6 to TRBJ2-7; 9 positions agree with TRBD1. The CDR3 has 16 amino acids. Germline values: CDR1 SGHDT, CDR2 YYEEEE. V lost 4 bases to trimming and J lost 4 bases; unmatched junction nucleotides: 12. The DNA for the CDR3 is TGTGCCAGCAGCCAATTATGGACAGGGGAGATGTACGAGCAGTACTTC. Amino acids: CASSQLWTGEMYEQYF.

This clonotype showed up just a few times. V and J are TRBV9 and TRBJ2-1; TRBD2 matches at 10 bases. The CDR3 runs 15 residues. Germline values: CDR1 SGDLS, CDR2 YYNGEE. Trimming at V came to 0 bases and at J to 6 bases, leaving 3 bases not matched to a gene. The chain's CDR3 is CASSVAAGGLNEQFF. For the CDR3, the DNA is TGTGCCAGCAGCGTAGCAGCGGGGGGGCTCAATGAGCAGTTCTTC. Full variable domain (outside the CDR3, taken from reference TRBV9 and TRBJ2-1): DSGVTQTPKHLITATGQRVTLRCSPRSGDLSVYWYQQSLDQGLQFLIQYYNGEERAKGNILERFSAQQFPDLHSELNLSSLELGDSALYFCASSVAAGGLNEQFFGPGTRLTVL.

The sample holds a few counts of this clonotype. This chain connects TRBV20-1 to TRBJ2-1, with D maybe TRBD2 (5 bases). The germline CDR1 and CDR2 sequences are DFQATT and SNEGSKA (reference sequence). The CDR3 length is 13 residues. V shed 3 bases and J shed 5 bases, with 11 bases lying between them. CDR3 coding DNA: TGCAGTGCTAGTGGGAGATGGGACAATGAGCAGTTCTTC. As protein: CSASGRWDNEQFF.

The J gene is TRBJ1-1, the V gene TRBV12-3 or TRBV12-4; no definite D call. V lost 1 base, J lost 5 bases, and 8 bases lay in between. The CDR3 loop spans 13 amino acids. The CDR3 nucleotides read TGTGCCAGCAGTTTAGAGGTACTGACTGAAGCTTTCTTT. Amino acids: CASSLEVLTEAFF.

This chain links TRBV6-2 or TRBV6-3 with TRBJ1-6; no firm D call. Germline V lookup: CDR1 MNHEY, CDR2 SVGEGT. CDR3 size: 14 residues. Trimming stripped 7 bases from V and 4 bases from J, with 11 bases between. CDR3 sequence (DNA): TGTGCCAGCACCATTGACGGTTATAATTCACCCCTCCACTTT. It codes for CASTIDGYNSPLHF.

The chain uses TRBV18 and TRBJ2-1; 9 bases align to TRBD2. CDR3 size: 17 residues. The V gene end was trimmed by 1 base and the J gene end by 0 bases; junction bases not matched to a gene: 4. From germline, CDR1 is KGHSH and CDR2 LQKENI. CDR3 nucleotide sequence: TGTGCCAGCTCACCACGTAGCGGGGGTCCCTCCTACAATGAGCAGTTCTTC. Translating gives CASSPRSGGPSYNEQFF.

The chain employs TRBV6-2 or TRBV6-3 and TRBJ2-7; the D gene is possibly TRBD2 (6 bases). Trimming removed 6 bases from V and 0 bases from J, with 9 bases in between. This CDR3 has 13 residues. CDR1 is MNHEY, CDR2 SVGEGT, per germline. The CDR3 bases are TGTGCCAGCAGGGGGGGACGCTCCTACGAGCAGTACTTC. Translation gives CASRGGRSYEQYF.

This clonotype occurred a few times. This chain connects TRBV11-2 to TRBJ2-1, with 13 nucleotides matching TRBD2. This CDR3 is built from 18 residues. Germline values: CDR1 SGHAT, CDR2 FQNNGV. J was trimmed by 6 bases and V by 1 base; bases with no gene match: 9. CDR3 sequence: CASSLVGRTSGRSNEQFF. CDR3 in DNA: TGTGCCAGCAGCTTAGTGGGAAGGACTAGCGGGAGATCCAATGAGCAGTTCTTC.

This clonotype came up many times. The rearrangement uses TRBV5-1 and TRBJ2-3; a possible D gene is TRBD1 (5 bases). Germline-derived CDR1 and CDR2 are SGHRS and YFSETQ. The ends were cut back, 4 bases at V and 0 bases at J, with 12 bases in the middle. This CDR3 region has 15 residues. Written as DNA, the CDR3 is TGCGCCAGCAGCCCCGACAGTACTAGCACAGATACGCAGTATTTT. It encodes CASSPDSTSTDTQYF.

This clonotype was observed a handful of times. The rearrangement joins TRBV18 to TRBJ1-4; TRBD1 agrees at 7 bases. Germline V lookup: CDR1 KGHSH, CDR2 LQKENI. V lost 3 bases and J lost 12; bases outside the gene matches: 7. The CDR3 loop spans 13 amino acids. The CDR3 nucleotides read TGTGCCAGCTCACCCCATCGCGACAGGGAACTGTTTTTT. The encoded protein is CASSPHRDRELFF.

The chain employs TRBV20-1 and TRBJ2-1; the match to TRBD2 covers 7 bases. Germline V gene lookup returns CDR1 DFQATT and CDR2 SNEGSKA (reference sequence). The V and J ends lost 5 bases and 5 bases, in that order; junction bases with no gene match: 18. CDR3 length: 17 amino acids. The CDR3 DNA follows: TGCAGTGCTTTTCTGGCGGGAGCATCGGTGGGGAACAATGAGCAGTTCTTC. It specifies CSAFLAGASVGNNEQFF.

The table lists this clonotype with a few counts. This chain uses TRBV7-8 with TRBJ2-3; weak D call: TRBD1 (6 bases). Germline-derived CDR1 and CDR2 are SGHVS and FQNEAQ. The ends were cut back, 1 base at V and 6 bases at J, with 17 bases in the middle. The CDR3 consists of 16 residues. CDR3 nucleotides: TGTGCCAGCAGCTTAGTCCAGGGACATGCGGCTGATACGCAGTATTTT. Protein: CASSLVQGHAADTQYF.

The chain links TRBV10-2 to TRBJ1-2; D is unresolved. The CDR3 covers 14 residues. Trimming left V 3 bases short and J 3 bases short, with 11 bases between. The germline gives CDR1 WSHSY, CDR2 SAAADI. CDR3 in amino acids: CASSDRLGDYGYTF. The CDR3 nucleotides are TGCGCCAGCAGTGACAGACTCGGGGACTATGGCTACACCTTC.

This clonotype was found many times. The chain employs TRBV4-3 and TRBJ2-2; D call uncertain. V was pared by 0 bases and J by 7 bases, with 9 bases between. The CDR3 runs to 14 residues. Germline V gives CDR1 LGHNA, CDR2 YSLEER. CDR3 protein: CASSQDGSGGELFF. For the CDR3, the DNA is TGCGCCAGCAGCCAAGATGGTTCGGGCGGGGAGCTGTTTTTT.

This chain connects TRBV6-5 to TRBJ1-3; no firm D call. The CDR3 consists of 19 residues. With 2 bases removed from V and 0 bases from J, the gap between germline ends came to 20 bases. The V gene's germline CDR1 is MNHEY and CDR2 SVGAGI. CDR3 amino acids: CASSYPPNLTSRSGNTIYF. As DNA, the CDR3 is TGTGCCAGCAGTTACCCGCCCAATCTGACATCCCGCTCTGGAAACACCATATATTTT.

The chain joins TRBV3-1 to TRBJ1-4; D not certain. This CDR3 is 15 amino acids long. Germline values: CDR1 LGHDT, CDR2 YNNKEL (reference sequence). The V and J ends lost 1 base and 5 bases respectively, with 11 bases between them. The CDR3, as DNA: TGTGCCAGCAGCCAAGCCGGGGTCGCAAATGAAAAACTGTTTTTT. It yields the protein CASSQAGVANEKLFF.

This clonotype was counted at least ten times. The chain joins TRBV6-5 to TRBJ1-4, with D possibly being TRBD1 (5 bases). Germline CDR1 reads MNHEY; CDR2 reads SVGAGI. Trimming stripped 4 bases from V and 4 bases from J, with 16 bases between. The CDR3 is 16 amino acids. The CDR3 bases are TGTGCCAGCAGTTCGTCCCTGGGGCACCGTAATGAAAAACTGTTTTTT. It is translated as CASSSSLGHRNEKLFF.

V is TRBV20-1 and J is TRBJ1-4; D may be TRBD1 (5 bases). V lost 0 bases and J 0 bases, leaving 14 bases between the germline ends. CDR3 length: 17 residues. Germline V gene data show CDR1 as DFQATT and CDR2 as SNEGSKA (reference sequence). The CDR3 is CSARDRGTDATNEKLFF. In nucleotides, the CDR3 is TGCAGTGCTAGAGATCGGGGGACGGATGCAACTAATGAAAAACTGTTTTTT.

This clonotype was observed many times. This sequence joins TRBV5-1 and TRBJ2-7, with a possible D match to TRBD1 (6 bases). Germline V gives CDR1 SGHRS, CDR2 YFSETQ. Trimming took off 2 bases at V and 3 bases at J, with 15 bases between the two ends. This CDR3 has 15 residues. The CDR3 sequence is CASSFTQGAHYEQYF. The CDR3 DNA sequence: TGCGCCAGCAGCTTTACACAGGGAGCCCACTACGAGCAGTACTTC.